The rows below give T cell receptor beta chains drawn from one sample of a study of ipilimumab plus nivolumab after autologous stem cell transplantation. Produced via immunoSEQ multiplex PCR; TCRdb's table is partial and in-frame only. Among around 3,500 clones listed, 91% were seen once. The material was PBMCs, obtained in a trial of ipilimumab plus nivolumab as post-transplant consolidation. These receptors originate from a male donor with multiple myeloma. Each CDR3 is given with its conserved first and last residue. Each record gives: clone size, D gene, V gene, J gene, CDR3 protein, CDR3 DNA. The D gene is left open where the match is weak. Clone size is shown for a subset of rows, as once, few, many or a class of expanded clone.

>-|-|TRBV7-6|TRBJ2-3
CASNRGGLPTDTQYF
TGTGCCAGCAACCGAGGGGGGCTACCGACAGATACGCAGTATTTT
>once|TRBD2|TRBV7-8|TRBJ2-1
CASSLGTSGRGNEQFF
TGTGCCAGCAGCTTAGGGACTAGCGGCCGAGGCAATGAGCAGTTCTTC
>-|TRBD2|TRBV19|TRBJ2-1
CASSPSGSLWNEQFF
TGTGCCAGTAGTCCTAGCGGGAGTTTATGGAATGAGCAGTTCTTC
>-|-|TRBV18|TRBJ2-2
CASSLTSRSTGELFF
TGTGCCAGCTCCCTCACCTCGAGATCTACCGGGGAGCTGTTTTTT
>-|-|TRBV28|TRBJ2-7
CASSLRGPWGQYF
TGTGCCAGCAGTTTAAGAGGGCCTTGGGGGCAGTACTTC
>-|TRBD1|TRBV2|TRBJ2-7
CASSGTGSYEQYF
TGTGCCAGCAGCGGGACAGGGTCATACGAGCAGTACTTC
>-|-|TRBV4-1|TRBJ1-4
CASSDPVATNEKLFF
TGCGCCAGCAGCGACCCGGTTGCAACTAATGAAAAACTGTTTTTT
>-|-|TRBV5-1|TRBJ2-6
CASSLDSGANVLTF
TGCGCCAGCAGCTTAGACTCTGGGGCCAACGTCCTGACTTTC
>-|TRBD2|TRBV9|TRBJ2-3
CASSAIAGGGTDTQYF
TGTGCCAGCAGCGCCATAGCGGGAGGGGGCACAGATACGCAGTATTTT
>-|TRBD1|TRBV5-1|TRBJ1-2
CASSFAGTGGEGYTF
TGCGCCAGCAGCTTTGCGGGGACAGGGGGTGAGGGCTACACCTTC
>-|-|TRBV10-2|TRBJ1-2
CASSPGLTRSTF
TGCGCCAGCAGCCCGGGACTAACGAGGTCCACCTTC
>-|-|TRBV30|TRBJ2-5
CAWNRNYQETQYF
TGTGCCTGGAATAGGAACTACCAAGAGACCCAGTACTTC
>-|-|TRBV27|TRBJ1-2
CASRQGGGGYTF
TGTGCCAGCAGACAGGGAGGAGGCGGCTACACCTTC
>-|-|TRBV6-5|TRBJ2-7
CASSYPQRRRSDEQYF
TGTGCCAGCAGTTACCCTCAGCGGAGGAGGTCCGACGAGCAGTACTTC
>once|-|TRBV6-8|TRBJ1-6
CASSYSSDSPLHF
TGTGCCAGCAGTTACTCATCCGATTCACCCCTCCACTTT
>-|-|TRBV7-8|TRBJ2-1
CASSLWEGGTPNNEQFF
TGTGCCAGCAGCTTATGGGAGGGGGGGACACCTAACAATGAGCAGTTCTTC
>-|-|TRBV19|TRBJ2-1
CASGGGIHNEQFF
TGTGCCAGTGGAGGCGGGATCCACAATGAGCAGTTCTTC
>-|TRBD1|TRBV25-1|TRBJ1-3
CASSEFGQGLTGNTIYF
TGTGCCAGCAGTGAATTCGGACAGGGGTTAACTGGAAACACCATATATTTT
>-|-|TRBV28|TRBJ2-7
CASSPGVAVNYEQYF
TGTGCCAGCAGTCCGGGAGTAGCGGTGAACTACGAGCAGTACTTC
>-|TRBD2|TRBV4-1|TRBJ2-5
CASSQEGLGETQYF
TGCGCCAGCAGCCAAGAGGGACTAGGAGAGACCCAGTACTTC
>-|-|TRBV5-4|TRBJ1-4
CASSLGGGTNEKLFF
TGTGCCAGCAGCTTGGGGGGAGGCACTAATGAAAAACTGTTTTTT
>-|-|TRBV29-1|TRBJ2-7
CSGLTGYEQYF
TGCAGCGGACTGACAGGATACGAGCAGTACTTC
>few|-|TRBV7-8|TRBJ2-5
CASSSNETATDQETQYF
TGTGCCAGCAGCTCCAATGAGACAGCCACCGATCAAGAGACCCAGTACTTC
>-|-|TRBV14|TRBJ2-3
CASSRGGTHLGDTQYF
TGTGCCAGCAGCCGCGGTGGCACCCACCTGGGGGATACGCAGTATTTT
>-|-|TRBV10-3|TRBJ1-2
CAISDNRSYGYTF
TGTGCCATCAGTGACAACAGAAGCTATGGCTACACCTTC
>-|-|TRBV28|TRBJ1-4
CASSFLGGGSSNEKLFF
TGTGCCAGCAGTTTCTTGGGAGGGGGAAGTTCTAATGAAAAACTGTTTTTT
>once|TRBD2|TRBV7-6|TRBJ2-1
CASSPTGTSDNEQFF
TGTGCCAGCAGCCCAACCGGGACTAGCGACAATGAGCAGTTCTTC